This T cell receptor (beta chain) stems from a study of T cells in women clearing cervical HPV infection. About the research overall: Controls were women whose single incident HPV16 infection cleared within 12 months without precancer or cancer.

Sequenced by immunoSEQ multiplex PCR; TCRdb stores in-frame clones only, minus some. The repertoire table contains 35,000 to 45,000 clones. Study-wide results and caveats: CIN3+ cases had significantly higher TCR richness than controls; evenness did not differ. Richness plus V gene abundances separated cases from controls with AUC about 0.8.

This CDR3 region has 14 residues. J lost 6 bases, V lost 2 bases, and 8 bases had no gene match. Germline V lookup: CDR1 SGHNT, CDR2 YYREEE (reference sequence). A remark on this clone: As yet, its antigen is unknown. Coverage ceases 3 residues before the CDR3 finishes, and the germline J gene fills in the end.

Each participant carried one incident cervical HPV16 infection only. Sample: blood buffy coat. The chain joins TRBV5-4 to TRBJ2-7; TRBD2 matches 7 bases. The clonotype originates from a woman aged 18-69 years with a cervical HPV16 infection that either progressed to CIN3+ or cleared (not recorded which). The CDR3 loop is CASSFSGNVGEQYF. The DNA read from the CDR3 is TGTGCCAGCAGCTTCAGCGGGAACGTCGGCGAG.